Below are 25 T cell receptor beta chains sequenced from a single sample in a study of blood T cell repertoires in COVID-19. Only in-frame clones appear in the TCRdb table, and some are missing; sequencing was by immunoSEQ multiplex PCR. In the table there are under 300,000 clones, around four fifths of which are singletons. The sequenced sample was peripheral blood. These receptors were taken from a middle-aged man with acute or convalescent COVID-19.

The chain recombines TRBV2 with TRBJ2-7; 9 bases match TRBD2. CDR3 length: 13 amino acids. V shed 6 bases, J shed 6 bases, and the junction held 6 bases outside the gene matches. CDR1 and CDR2 (germline): SNHLY, FYNNEI. The CDR3 DNA sequence: TGTGCCAGCAGGGCCTTGACTAGCGGCGAGCAGTACTTC. Protein: CASRALTSGEQYF.

The chain links TRBV15 to TRBJ1-5; TRBD1 might be the D (6 bases). V lost 5 bases and J lost 0, with 17 bases in between. The length of the CDR3 is 17 residues. Germline V CDR1 and CDR2: LNHNV, YYDKDF (reference sequence). The CDR3 loop reads CATSAPQGLGSNQPQHF. The CDR3 DNA reads as TGTGCCACCAGCGCCCCACAGGGATTGGGTAGCAATCAGCCCCAGCATTTT.

The rearrangement joins TRBV7-6 to TRBJ1-6, with no clear D. CDR1 is SGHVS, CDR2 FNYEAQ, per germline. This CDR3 spans 16 amino acids. The V end lost 3 bases, the J end lost 0 bases, and 9 bases lay between the germline ends. The CDR3 here is CASSFAPISYNSPLHF. Here the CDR3 DNA reads TGTGCCAGCAGCTTTGCCCCTATCTCCTATAATTCACCCCTCCACTTT.

This chain uses TRBV19 with TRBJ1-4; TRBD1 might be the D (6 bases). The V gene's germline CDR1 is LNHDA and CDR2 SQIVND (reference sequence). Trimming pared 2 bases from V and 10 bases from J, leaving 35 bases between. There are 21 residues in the CDR3. CDR3 DNA: TGTGCCAGTAGTATATCCCGTCACGGGGGGCCGAATCCCGGCATCCTCGGAAAACTGTTTTTT. Its translation is CASSISRHGGPNPGILGKLFF.

The V gene is TRBV18, the J gene TRBJ1-4, with a weak D call TRBD1 (5 bases). Germline loops: CDR1 KGHSH, CDR2 LQKENI. This CDR3 spans 14 amino acids. Trimming cost V 4 bases and J 7 bases, with 13 bases left between them. CDR3 loop: CASSRGTGGEKLFF. The CDR3 DNA reads as TGTGCCAGCTCACGGGGGACGGGAGGTGAAAAACTGTTTTTT.

This clone was detected only once. The chain uses TRBV28 and TRBJ1-5; 9 bases agree with TRBD1. Germline loops: CDR1 MDHEN, CDR2 SYDVKM. The CDR3 length is 14 residues. Losses at the gene ends were 5 bases for V and 7 bases for J; bases not matched to a gene: 6. The CDR3 sequence: CASSGQGTHQPQHF. DNA of the CDR3: TGTGCCAGCAGTGGACAGGGGACCCACCAGCCCCAGCATTTT.

The V and J genes are TRBV28 and TRBJ1-5; D unclear. The CDR3 loop spans 16 amino acids. Germline V gene data show CDR1 as MDHEN and CDR2 as SYDVKM. V dropped 6 bases and J dropped 2 bases, with 17 bases sitting between them. DNA of the CDR3: TGTGCCAGCAGCCCCCTGCATAACTCGGGCAATCAGCCCCAGCATTTT. The encoded protein is CASSPLHNSGNQPQHF.

This clone was counted at least ten times. The V gene is TRBV7-6, the J gene TRBJ2-1; D remains unclear. Trimming took off 3 bases at V and 7 bases at J, with 7 bases between the two ends. CDR1 is SGHVS, CDR2 FNYEAQ, per germline. This CDR3 has 12 residues. CDR3 sequence: CASSFIGNEQFF. CDR3 in DNA: TGTGCCAGCAGCTTCATCGGGAATGAGCAGTTCTTC. Looking up the rest from reference TRBV7-6 and TRBJ2-1 gives the full variable domain: GAGVSQSPRYKVTKRGQDVALRCDPISGHVSLYWYRQALGQGPEFLTYFNYEAQQDKSGLPNDRFSAERPEGSISTLTIQRTEQRDSAMYRCASSFIGNEQFFGPGTRLTVL.

This clone was recorded a few times. The chain has TRBV30 and TRBJ2-6, with D hard to call. V was trimmed by 4 bases and J by 1 base, leaving 11 bases between them. The germline V gene has CDR1 GTSNPN and CDR2 SVGIG (reference sequence). The length of the CDR3 is 15 residues. Written as DNA, the CDR3 is TGTGCCTGGACCCATATCAGGTCTGGGGCCAACGTCCTGACTTTC. The encoded protein is CAWTHIRSGANVLTF.

The chain couples TRBV7-9 to TRBJ1-2, with 7 bases lining up with TRBD1. J was trimmed by 7 bases and V by 3 bases; bases with no gene match: 5. The CDR3 covers 13 residues. Germline V lookup: CDR1 SEHNR, CDR2 FQNEAQ (reference sequence). The DNA for the CDR3 is TGTGCCAGCAGCTTGGACAGGAAAGGTGGCTACACCTTC. Amino acid sequence: CASSLDRKGGYTF.

This chain connects TRBV19 to TRBJ2-7; TRBD2 matches 7 bases. Germline CDR1 reads LNHDA; CDR2 reads SQIVND (reference sequence). The CDR3 covers 14 residues. Unmatched junction bases numbered 8, after V lost 2 bases and J lost 7 bases. The CDR3 nucleotides are TGTGCCAGTAGTATACCGGGCGGGAGTGGAGAGCAGTACTTC. The encoded protein is CASSIPGGSGEQYF.

This clone was recorded a few times. This chain joins TRBV2 and TRBJ2-1, with 10 positions matching TRBD1. This CDR3 has 14 amino acids. The trim removed 7 bases at V and 8 bases at J, leaving 8 bases unmatched. Germline CDR1 reads SNHLY; CDR2 reads FYNNEI. The CDR3 region is CASMRQGATDEQFF. In DNA form, the CDR3 reads TGTGCCAGCATGAGACAGGGGGCTACGGATGAGCAGTTCTTC. The full variable domain, in which reference TRBV2 and TRBJ2-1 provide the parts outside the CDR3, is EPEVTQTPSHQVTQMGQEVILRCVPISNHLYFYWYRQILGQKVEFLVSFYNNEISEKSEIFDDQFSVERPDGSNFTLKIRSTKLEDSAMYFCASMRQGATDEQFFGPGTRLTVL.

In the case of this clone: The same CDR3 is also encoded by other DNA sequences in this sample. The chain carries TRBV12-3 or TRBV12-4 and TRBJ2-1; no clear D. V lost 2 bases, J lost 3 bases, and 5 bases lay in between. The CDR3 has 13 residues. CDR3 loop: CASSLSGYNEQFF. The CDR3, as DNA: TGTGCCAGCAGTTTATCAGGCTACAATGAGCAGTTCTTC.

The chain combines TRBV4-1 with TRBJ1-6; D is possibly TRBD1 (5 bases). This CDR3 is built from 15 residues. In germline, CDR1 is MGHRA, CDR2 YSYEKL. The V and J ends lost 0 bases and 11 bases respectively, with 14 bases between them. The CDR3 region is CASSQDQGRGPPLHF. CDR3 coding DNA: TGCGCCAGCAGCCAAGATCAGGGAAGGGGTCCACCCCTCCACTTT.

The V gene is TRBV5-8, the J gene TRBJ1-1, with 7 bases that match TRBD1. Germline-derived CDR1 and CDR2 are SGHTS and YDEGEE. V lost 1 base, J lost 10 bases, and 7 bases stayed unmatched. The CDR3 consists of 13 residues. The CDR3 here is CASSLIQGVRAFF. The CDR3 nucleotides are TGTGCCAGCAGCTTGATCCAGGGGGTTCGAGCTTTCTTT. Complete variable domain (other parts from reference TRBV5-8 and TRBJ1-1): EAGVTQSPTHLIKTRGQQATLRCSPISGHTSVYWYQQALGLGLQFLLWYDEGEERNRGNFPPRFSGRQFPNYSSELNVNALELEDSALYLCASSLIQGVRAFFGQGTRLTVV.

The genes are TRBV5-4 and TRBJ2-3, with 15 bases matching TRBD2. V shed 4 bases and J 0 bases; nucleotides not matched to a gene: 6. The germline V gene has CDR1 SGHNT and CDR2 YYREEE (reference sequence). This CDR3 is 18 amino acids long. The CDR3 nucleotides read TGTGCCAGCAGCCCCGGACTAGCGGGAGGGAGGAGCACAGATACGCAGTATTTT. Translation: CASSPGLAGGRSTDTQYF.

CDR3 bases: TGTGCCATCTCAAGTAGTACCACAGATACGCAGTATTTT. This encodes CAISSSTTDTQYF. V gene TRBV10-3 combines with J gene TRBJ2-3; no reliable D call. The CDR3 totals 13 residues. Germline V CDR1 and CDR2: ENHRY, SYGVKD. V was trimmed by 8 bases and J by 2 bases, leaving 11 bases between them.

The chain uses TRBV30 and TRBJ2-1; 12 nucleotides line up with TRBD2. CDR3 length: 16 amino acids. V gave up 2 bases and J gave up 5 bases; unmatched junction bases: 7. The germline gives CDR1 GTSNPN, CDR2 SVGIG (reference sequence). CDR3 amino acids: CAWSRASGRVHNEQFF. The CDR3 coding sequence is TGTGCCTGGAGTAGGGCTAGCGGGAGGGTCCACAATGAGCAGTTCTTC.

This clone was recorded only once. J is TRBJ2-5 and V is TRBV27; D gene uncertain. V was pared by 3 bases and J by 4 bases, with 15 bases between. Germline V CDR1 and CDR2: MNHEY, SMNVEV (reference sequence). The CDR3 runs 15 residues. This CDR3 reads CASSLSILGVETQYF. CDR3 nucleotide sequence: TGTGCCAGCAGTTTGTCTATTCTAGGAGTAGAGACCCAGTACTTC.

The V call is TRBV12-3 or TRBV12-4, the J call TRBJ1-5, with 10 bases aligning to TRBD1. This CDR3 spans 13 amino acids. The V segment lost 8 bases and the J segment 2 bases; nucleotides outside the gene matches: 0. The CDR3 nucleotides read TGTGCCAGCGGGACAGGGGGCAATCAGCCCCAGCATTTT. This codes for CASGTGGNQPQHF.

The chain combines TRBV28 with TRBJ1-5; D uncertain. Deletions cut 7 bases from V and 0 bases from J, with 7 bases between. Per germline, CDR1 MDHEN and CDR2 SYDVKM. This CDR3 is 13 amino acids long. CDR3 sequence: CASTQYSNQPQHF. The CDR3 DNA reads as TGTGCCAGCACCCAGTATAGCAATCAGCCCCAGCATTTT. The full variable domain, with the rest looked up from reference TRBV28 and TRBJ1-5, is DVKVTQSSRYLVKRTGEKVFLECVQDMDHENMFWYRQDPGLGLRLIYFSYDVKMKEKGDIPEGYSVSREKKERFSLILESASTNQTSMYLCASTQYSNQPQHFGDGTRLSIL.

This sequence joins TRBV5-1 and TRBJ1-2, with a weak D call TRBD1 (5 bases). CDR3 size: 15 residues. The V end lost 4 bases, the J end lost 7 bases, and 20 bases lay between the germline ends. CDR1 and CDR2 (germline): SGHRS, YFSETQ. CDR3 nucleotides: TGCGCCAGCAGCCAGCCGGGGGGAGACTTTAGTGGCTACACCTTC. It yields the protein CASSQPGGDFSGYTF.

V and J are TRBV5-8 and TRBJ1-4; D is unresolved. V was cut by 4 bases and J by 4 bases, with 14 bases left in between. The CDR3 is 15 amino acids. The germline V gene has CDR1 SGHTS and CDR2 YDEGEE. CDR3 DNA: TGTGCCAGCAGCCCCTGGTCGATGCGTAATGAAAAACTGTTTTTT. Its protein product is CASSPWSMRNEKLFF.

The gene calls are TRBV19 and TRBJ1-3, with 10 bases fitting TRBD1. The germline V gene encodes CDR1 LNHDA and CDR2 SQIVND (reference sequence). This CDR3 comprises 15 residues. The V segment lost 4 bases and the J segment 4 bases; nucleotides outside the gene matches: 4. The chain's CDR3 is CASSRQGAVGNTIYF. CDR3 in DNA: TGTGCCAGTAGTAGACAGGGGGCGGTCGGAAACACCATATATTTT.

The rearrangement uses TRBV7-6 and TRBJ2-5; 8 bases fit TRBD1. The CDR3 has 17 residues. Germline loops: CDR1 SGHVS, CDR2 FNYEAQ. The V and J ends lost 1 base and 5 bases, in that order; junction bases with no gene match: 12. The CDR3 DNA follows: TGTGCCAGCAGCTTAGGGAGCACAGGGGGTGCTCGGGAGACCCAGTACTTC. Its protein is CASSLGSTGGARETQYF. Complete variable domain (other parts from reference TRBV7-6 and TRBJ2-5): GAGVSQSPRYKVTKRGQDVALRCDPISGHVSLYWYRQALGQGPEFLTYFNYEAQQDKSGLPNDRFSAERPEGSISTLTIQRTEQRDSAMYRCASSLGSTGGARETQYFGPGTRLLVL.